This T cell receptor beta chain was identified during a study of T cells after yellow fever vaccination (dated by TCRdb to between 2018 and 2021). Regarding the research as a whole: The SMART-Seq v4 Ultra Low Input RNA kit was used to prepare libraries from fractions with low cell numbers. Blood samples were taken at several timepoints before and after primary and secondary immunization, and bulk PBMC replicates and cell subsets were isolated. To follow T-cell clones before and after both primary and booster YFV17D yellow fever vaccination, bulk TCR alpha and beta repertoires underwent longitudinal sequencing. Two healthy male donors, one aged 18 to 30 and one aged 30 to 40 years, were included in the cohort.

The paper's findings and limits, for the study overall: After the booster, most of the clones that had expanded following primary vaccination were detected again (96% of CD4 and around 88% of CD8), which suggests that memory was broadly maintained. Because abundant contaminating clonotypes from the bulk population could be contained in FACS-sorted repertoires, computational filtering was required. The secondary T-cell response was found to be weaker but faster than the primary response, with a peak reached on day 5 rather than on day 15. A small fraction of clonotypes showed up in both the CD4 and CD8 compartments, probably as a result of convergent recombination. Because the study included only a couple of donors, the extent to which the findings can be generalized is limited.

Measured from the cysteine to the phenylalanine, the CDR3 is 13 residues long. CDR3 DNA only is kept here, 39 bases in frame from base 1. CDR1 and CDR2 are drawn from the germline V gene: MDHEN, SYDVKM. Unmatched junction bases come to 6, with V trimmed by 6 bases and J by 8 bases. A word on this clonotype: No cognate antigen has been identified for it. No per-base quality is available; no much larger clone lies one base away.

The meaning of the sample's treatment or condition label: live attenuated yellow fever vaccine strain. Two biological replicates of bulk PBMCs were collected at each blood-draw timepoint. A standard Ficoll-Paque protocol was used to isolate PBMCs from peripheral blood. TriZol was used to extract RNA from bulk PBMCs, CD4 and CD8 fractions, and dextramer-positive and dextramer-negative fractions. TCR cDNA was made using 5'RACE template switching, a step that added a universal primer site and unique molecular identifiers. cDNA synthesis was primed from both the TCR alpha and TCR beta constant segments. Libraries were amplified in two PCR steps, with sample barcodes and sequencing adapters added in the second step. Sequencing of libraries was performed on Illumina HiSeq 2500 (2x100 bp) or NovaSeq (2x150 bp). In the original analysis: Demultiplexing of reads and collapsing into UMI consensus sequences were performed with MIGEC, and V(D)J alignment was carried out with MiXCR. Clonotypes responding to the vaccine were identified with edgeR on replicate PBMC samples, with the criteria of FDR below 0.01 and a log2 fold change above 5 up to day 15. Each bulk clonotype was labeled CD4 or CD8 based on which sequenced repertoire, CD4 or CD8, contained the clonotype at higher abundance. TCRdb reanalyzed the raw reads on its own, using fastp at Q25 for trimming and MiXCR for clone calling, and kept in-frame beta chains. For every CDR3 protein sequence, its rows merge into one entry that carries the most common genes and DNA. TCRdb, not the original authors, processed these V and J calls. The sample contains some 320,000 distinct CDR3 sequences, roughly 9.4% of them found a single time. The leading ten clones occupy about a sixth of the sample.

Sequences were derived from PBMCs, sampled on the day of the first yellow fever vaccination. The receptor's source is a man between 18 and 35 years old who received the YFV17D yellow fever vaccine. This chain joins TRBV28 to TRBJ2-1, with 8 middle bases fitting TRBD1. The encoded CDR3 is CASSSGTGYEQFF. The base sequence is TGTGCCAGCAGCTCCGGGACAGGCTATGAGCAGTTCTTC.